This TCR beta chain was observed in a study of T cell changes during pregnancy in multiple sclerosis (dated by TCRdb to the late 2010s). For the wider study: The study examined how the T cell repertoire changed over the course of pregnancy in women with multiple sclerosis.

On this clone: Its antigen is not yet known. No base quality information exists; no much larger clone differs at one position.

Library creation used the immunoSEQ multiplex PCR assay. TCRdb holds this immuneACCESS table with in-frame rearrangements only. Some clones are missing; in checked studies, unresolved V genes explain under half, and the rest has no known cause. For this sample there are 35,000 to 45,000 clones; around 90% appear just once. The top ten clonotypes cover about 5.1% of the sample. The sample here was peripheral blood, taken in the second trimester of pregnancy. This receptor was identified in a female donor in good health, enrolled as a control in a pregnancy study.

The CDR3 protein sequence reads: CASSEGTGSDTQYF. In nucleotides, the sequence is TGTGCCAGCAGTGAGGGGACAGGGTCAGATACGCAGTATTTT. The V gene is TRBV6-4 and the J gene is TRBJ2-3; 9 nucleotides in the junction match TRBD1. Based on the germline V gene, the CDR1 and CDR2 sequences are MRHNA and SNTAGT. CDR3 length: 14 amino acids, cysteine to phenylalanine. This entry keeps only the CDR3 DNA: 42 bases, framed from base 1. The germline V end is reduced by 3 bases and the J end by 4 bases; junction bases left unmatched: 2.